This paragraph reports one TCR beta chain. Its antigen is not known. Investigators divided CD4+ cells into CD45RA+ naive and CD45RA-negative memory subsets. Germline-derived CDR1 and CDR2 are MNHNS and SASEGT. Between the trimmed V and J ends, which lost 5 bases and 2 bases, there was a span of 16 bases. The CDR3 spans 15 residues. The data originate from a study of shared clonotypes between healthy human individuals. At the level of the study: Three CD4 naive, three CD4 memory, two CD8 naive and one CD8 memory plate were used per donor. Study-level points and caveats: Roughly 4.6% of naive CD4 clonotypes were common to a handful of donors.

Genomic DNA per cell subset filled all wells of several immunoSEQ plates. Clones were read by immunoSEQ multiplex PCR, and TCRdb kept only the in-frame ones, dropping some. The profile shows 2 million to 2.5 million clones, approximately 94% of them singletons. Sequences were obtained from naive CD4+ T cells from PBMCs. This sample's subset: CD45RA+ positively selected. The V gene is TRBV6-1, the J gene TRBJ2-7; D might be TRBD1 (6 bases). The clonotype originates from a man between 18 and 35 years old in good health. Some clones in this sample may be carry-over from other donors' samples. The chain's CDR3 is CASSLTTGSPYEQYF. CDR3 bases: TGTGCCAGCAGTTTAACTACAGGGTCGCCCTACGAGCAGTACTTC.